These 27 T cell receptor beta chains share one sample of origin, sequenced in a study of blood T cell repertoires in COVID-19 (TCRdb year 2020). Library preparation used the immunoSEQ multiplex PCR assay. TCRdb holds this immuneACCESS table with in-frame rearrangements only. Some clones are missing; in checked studies, unresolved V genes explain under half, and the rest has no known cause. Within this sample are under 30,000 clones, with more than 85% of them counted one time only. The ten largest clones capture more than 10% of the sample. The sample was peripheral blood. These receptors all stem from a human donor in a cohort sampled during active COVID-19. The donor label of this sample is uncertain.

V is TRBV2 and J is TRBJ2-1, with 7 bases identical to TRBD2. The CDR3 contains 14 residues. V shed 7 bases and J 8 bases; nucleotides not matched to a gene: 11. The V gene's germline CDR1 is SNHLY and CDR2 FYNNEI. In DNA form, the CDR3 reads TGTGCCAGCACTCGGGAGGCCCTTCAGGATGAGCAGTTCTTC. This encodes CASTREALQDEQFF.

A few counts support this clone. This rearrangement joins TRBV9 to TRBJ1-2, with TRBD1 matching over 9 bases. The germline gives CDR1 SGDLS, CDR2 YYNGEE. The V and J ends lost 0 bases and 8 bases, in that order; junction bases with no gene match: 2. The CDR3 runs to 13 residues. This CDR3 is CASSVGDREGYTF. The CDR3 DNA reads TGTGCCAGCAGCGTAGGGGACAGGGAAGGCTACACCTTC.

The rearrangement uses TRBV6-1 and TRBJ1-1; 10 bases fit TRBD1. With V trimmed by 4 bases and J by 1 base, 6 bases remained unmatched. The CDR3 loop spans 16 amino acids. Germline V gene lookup returns CDR1 MNHNS and CDR2 SASEGT. The DNA for the CDR3 is TGTGCCAGCAGTGTTACGGGACAGGGGAGGAACACTGAAGCTTTCTTT. Residues: CASSVTGQGRNTEAFF.

This chain connects TRBV28 to TRBJ2-7; TRBD2 aligns across 10 bases. Germline V gene data show CDR1 as MDHEN and CDR2 as SYDVKM. This CDR3 has 16 residues. V trimming: 6 bases; J trimming: 3 bases; junction bases outside the gene matches: 11. The chain's CDR3 is CASRAGTSDGYYEQYF. As DNA, the CDR3 is TGTGCCAGCAGGGCCGGGACTAGCGACGGTTACTACGAGCAGTACTTC.

Here the CDR3 DNA reads TGTGCCTGGATAGGGGACACTGAAGCTTTCTTT. It encodes CAWIGDTEAFF. The chain carries TRBV30 and TRBJ1-1; D perhaps matches TRBD1 (5 bases). Trimming stripped 4 bases from V and 3 bases from J, with 6 bases between. The CDR3 totals 11 residues. The germline gives CDR1 GTSNPN, CDR2 SVGIG (reference sequence).

V usage is TRBV18 and J usage is TRBJ2-7; 12 bases align to TRBD1. Germline V gives CDR1 KGHSH, CDR2 LQKENI. The CDR3 spans 14 residues. Losses at the gene ends were 5 bases for V and 6 bases for J; bases not matched to a gene: 5. CDR3 bases: TGTGCCAGCTCAGTGCGGGACAGGGGGCTCGAGCAGTACTTC. Its translation: CASSVRDRGLEQYF. The complete variable domain, with remaining parts taken from reference TRBV18 and TRBJ2-7, reads NAGVMQNPRHLVRRRGQEARLRCSPMKGHSHVYWYRQLPEEGLKFMVYLQKENIIDESGMPKERFSAEFPKEGPSILRIQQVVRGDSAAYFCASSVRDRGLEQYFGPGTRLTVT.

CDR3 in DNA: TGTGCCAGCAGTTACCCCCCTTACAATGAGCAGTTCTTC. This sequence encodes CASSYPPYNEQFF. V usage is TRBV6-5 and J usage is TRBJ2-1; D remains ambiguous. The CDR3 contains 13 residues. The V gene lost 2 bases and the J gene lost 4 bases, with 6 bases spanning the gap. Germline CDR1 reads MNHEY; CDR2 reads SVGAGI.

The chain uses TRBV10-3 and TRBJ2-5; 7 bases are a match to TRBD1. V shed 0 bases and J 2 bases; nucleotides not matched to a gene: 3. Germline lookup yields CDR1 ENHRY and CDR2 SYGVKD. The CDR3 extends over 15 amino acids. In nucleotides, the CDR3 is TGTGCCATCAGTGAGTCGACAGGGCAACAAGAGACCCAGTACTTC. Residues: CAISESTGQQETQYF.

V usage is TRBV5-1 and J usage is TRBJ2-3; tentatively, D is TRBD2 (5 bases). V lost 7 bases, J lost 6 bases, and 18 bases lay in between. Germline V gene data show CDR1 as SGHRS and CDR2 as YFSETQ. The CDR3 has 14 residues. Here the CDR3 reads CASQLAPGMDTQYF. The CDR3, as DNA: TGCGCCAGCCAGCTTGCGCCCGGGATGGATACGCAGTATTTT.

This chain connects TRBV19 to TRBJ1-5; D is uncertain. The CDR3 has 15 amino acids. The germline V gene has CDR1 LNHDA and CDR2 SQIVND (reference sequence). V was shortened by 3 bases and J by 3 bases, with 12 bases between the two germline ends. The CDR3, as DNA: TGTGCCAGTAGTATCGAGGGTTGGGACAATCAGCCCCAGCATTTT. Its translation is CASSIEGWDNQPQHF.

The chain links TRBV18 to TRBJ2-7; 7 bases are a match to TRBD1. CDR1 is KGHSH, CDR2 LQKENI, per germline. J lost 5 bases, V lost 8 bases, and 9 bases had no gene match. This CDR3 is built from 13 residues. CDR3 in amino acids: CASTTTGFNEQYF. CDR3 DNA sequence: TGTGCCAGCACAACGACAGGGTTTAACGAGCAGTACTTC. Based on the CDR3 plus reference TRBV18 and TRBJ2-7, the full variable domain is NAGVMQNPRHLVRRRGQEARLRCSPMKGHSHVYWYRQLPEEGLKFMVYLQKENIIDESGMPKERFSAEFPKEGPSILRIQQVVRGDSAAYFCASTTTGFNEQYFGPGTRLTVT.

This rearrangement joins TRBV24-1 to TRBJ2-1, with 8 bases aligning to TRBD2. This CDR3 has 15 amino acids. Germline V gene lookup returns CDR1 KGHDR and CDR2 SFDVKD. Unmatched junction bases numbered 10, after V lost 5 bases and J lost 8 bases. The DNA for the CDR3 is TGTGCCACCAGTGCTACTAGCGGCCCTGGGGATGAGCAGTTCTTC. Translation: CATSATSGPGDEQFF.

The V gene is TRBV1, the J gene TRBJ2-3; the table's D call, TRBD2, was not checked against the DNA. TRBV1 is a pseudogene segment. The CDR3 loop spans 17 amino acids. The DNA for the CDR3 is TGCACCAGCAGCCAAGATCTAGAAGCGGCGAACACAGATACGCAGTATTTT. It codes for CTSSQDLEAANTDTQYF.

The V and J genes are TRBV5-1 and TRBJ2-2; 7 bases are a match to TRBD1. Germline V lookup: CDR1 SGHRS, CDR2 YFSETQ. The CDR3 contains 17 residues. J gave up 0 bases and V 3 bases, and 8 bases lay outside the gene matches. CDR3 coding DNA: TGCGCCAGCAGCTCCGGGACAGCCAGCGCGAACACCGGGGAGCTGTTTTTT. Translated, it gives CASSSGTASANTGELFF.

The rearrangement uses TRBV3-1 (or the pseudogene TRBV3-2) and TRBJ2-1, with 9 bases that match TRBD2. Losses at the gene ends were 3 bases for V and 4 bases for J; bases not matched to a gene: 1. The CDR3 runs 14 residues. Germline V CDR1 and CDR2: LGHDT, YNNKEL (reference sequence). CDR3 amino acids: CASSHLAGYNEQFF. The CDR3 DNA reads TGTGCCAGCAGCCATCTAGCGGGGTACAATGAGCAGTTCTTC.

V is TRBV18 and J is TRBJ1-5, with a tentative D call TRBD1 (5 bases). The CDR3 contains 13 residues. The germline V gene has CDR1 KGHSH and CDR2 LQKENI. Trimming took off 2 bases at V and 3 bases at J, with 5 bases between the two ends. In DNA, the CDR3 is TGTGCCAGCTCACCAGGGGCCAATCAGCCCCAGCATTTT. Protein product: CASSPGANQPQHF.

The V and J genes are TRBV5-1 and TRBJ2-1; perhaps TRBD2 as D (6 bases). The CDR3 has 18 amino acids. Trimming shortened V by 4 bases and J by 0 bases, and 20 bases separated the two germline ends. From germline, CDR1 is SGHRS and CDR2 YFSETQ. CDR3 loop: CASSPLPGTPSSYNEQFF. The CDR3 DNA reads as TGCGCCAGCAGCCCGCTACCCGGGACTCCTAGCTCCTACAATGAGCAGTTCTTC.

The chain carries TRBV21-1 and TRBJ2-1; the listed D gene, TRBD2, was not tested against the DNA. TRBV21-1 constitutes a pseudogene. The CDR3 spans 15 residues. CDR3 nucleotides: TGTGCCAGCAGCAAAGTCCACGGAGGGTACAATGAGCAGTTCTTC. Residues: CASSKVHGGYNEQFF.

This chain connects TRBV19 to TRBJ1-5; no clear D. Germline V gene data show CDR1 as LNHDA and CDR2 as SQIVND (reference sequence). The CDR3 contains 15 residues. V lost 7 bases to trimming and J lost 0 bases, with 13 bases between them. DNA of the CDR3: TGTGCCAGTAAAGGAGGGAGCAATAGCAATCAGCCCCAGCATTTT. It is translated as CASKGGSNSNQPQHF.

The chain links TRBV24-1 to TRBJ1-6; 7 bases are a match to TRBD1. The CDR3 runs 18 residues. In germline, CDR1 is KGHDR, CDR2 SFDVKD. Germline trimming cut 0 bases from V and 7 bases from J; bases unmatched to any gene: 11. This chain's CDR3 is CATSDLRTVQGKNSPLHF. CDR3 sequence (DNA): TGTGCCACCAGTGATTTGCGGACGGTACAGGGGAAGAATTCACCCCTCCACTTT.

CDR3 nucleotides: TGTGCCACCTCGGACGGGTCGGGGGAGACCCAGTACTTC. Translated, it gives CATSDGSGETQYF. The V call is TRBV24-1, the J call TRBJ2-5, with D tentatively TRBD2 (5 bases). CDR3 size: 13 residues. Trimming took 9 bases from V and 5 from J, leaving 15 bases between them. CDR1 and CDR2 (germline): KGHDR, SFDVKD.

The chain employs TRBV5-1 and TRBJ2-2, with D maybe TRBD2 (5 bases). The CDR3 totals 19 residues. Trimming cost V 1 base and J 0 bases, with 19 bases left between them. CDR1 is SGHRS, CDR2 YFSETQ, per germline. The CDR3 sequence: CASSLLGRGLAANTGELFF. The CDR3 DNA reads TGCGCCAGCAGCTTGCTAGGCCGGGGTTTGGCCGCGAACACCGGGGAGCTGTTTTTT.

This clone was observed a handful of times. The chain recombines TRBV7-9 with TRBJ2-6; 7 nucleotides agree with TRBD1. CDR1 is SEHNR, CDR2 FQNEAQ, per germline (reference sequence). The V and J ends lost 5 bases and 0 bases, in that order; junction bases with no gene match: 10. The CDR3 extends over 18 amino acids. The CDR3 DNA follows: TGTGCCAGCAGCCTTTGGACAGGCCTGAGCTCTGGGGCCAACGTCCTGACTTTC. Protein product: CASSLWTGLSSGANVLTF.

The V and J genes are TRBV28 and TRBJ2-4; 13 bases fit TRBD2. V lost 3 bases, J lost 0 bases, and 5 bases stayed unmatched. CDR1 and CDR2 (germline): MDHEN, SYDVKM. The CDR3 runs to 18 residues. CDR3 nucleotides: TGTGCCAGCAGTTTTGACGGACTAGCGGGGGTAGCCAAAAACATTCAGTACTTC. The encoded protein is CASSFDGLAGVAKNIQYF.

This clone occurred a few times. This chain joins TRBV2 and TRBJ1-2; 7 bases match TRBD1. This CDR3 is 12 amino acids long. Germline CDR1 is SNHLY and CDR2 is FYNNEI. V gave up 6 bases and J gave up 7 bases; unmatched junction bases: 5. Here the CDR3 DNA reads TGTGCCAGCAGGGCGACAGGGCCTGGCTACACCTTC. The encoded protein is CASRATGPGYTF.

The chain carries TRBV6-5 and TRBJ2-7; TRBD1 aligns across 8 bases. Germline CDR1 and CDR2: MNHEY and SVGAGI. This CDR3 is built from 13 residues. The J segment lost 5 bases and the V segment lost 7 bases, leaving 7 bases of the junction unmatched. CDR3 nucleotides: TGTGCCAGCACTACAGGGGGTGTCGACGAGCAGTACTTC. This encodes CASTTGGVDEQYF.

The chain uses TRBV28 and TRBJ1-1, with a weak D call TRBD1 (6 bases). The germline gives CDR1 MDHEN, CDR2 SYDVKM. This CDR3 region has 14 residues. V dropped 8 bases and J dropped 4 bases, with 17 bases sitting between them. The CDR3 DNA reads TGTGCCAGCGGGACATTCAGTTTAGTCACTGAAGCTTTCTTT. Protein: CASGTFSLVTEAFF.